The source of this T cell receptor (beta chain) is a study of blood T cell repertoires in COVID-19. Looking at the study overall: In each case, the material was cDNA or gDNA derived from T cells, B-cell-depleted T cells, or PBMCs.

The repertoire was sequenced with immunoSEQ multiplex PCR; TCRdb's copy has only in-frame clones and lacks some. The data show about 76,000 clones, around nine tenths seen once. V lost 6 bases to trimming and J lost 4 bases, with 9 bases between them. Per the germline V gene, CDR1 is MNHNY and CDR2 is SVGAGI (reference sequence). The CDR3 sequence is 12 residues long. The clonotype was recovered from a man aged 50-60 years with active COVID-19. Sequencing was performed on peripheral blood. The chain combines TRBV6-6 with TRBJ2-5; tentative D call: TRBD2 (6 bases). The CDR3 reads CASRAGGETQYF. The CDR3 DNA sequence: TGTGCCAGCAGGGCCGGGGGAGAGACCCAGTACTTC.